The present entry profiles one T cell receptor beta chain with its context. The antigen is undetermined. The CDR3 is 20 residues long. The germline V gene has CDR1 SGHRS and CDR2 YFSETQ. Trimming removed 3 bases from V and 2 bases from J; junction bases left unmatched: 12. This entry is derived from a study of cytomegalovirus exposure and HLA in healthy donors. Study results and limitations: A few CMV-associated chains were confirmed in vitro to be specific for CMV antigens. Most TCR sequences were seen very rarely across donors, but some public TCRs occurred in many. According to the study, around 160 TCR beta chains were cytomegalovirus-associated.

Only in-frame clones appear in the TCRdb table, and some are missing; sequencing was by immunoSEQ multiplex PCR. Counted here are under 300,000 clones, around 86% occurring once; the ten biggest clones make up roughly 1.2%. Specimen: PBMCs. This receptor was obtained from a woman aged 30 to 39 in good health and CMV-seropositive. The genes are TRBV5-1 and TRBJ2-6, with 12 bases identical to TRBD2. The CDR3 DNA reads as TGCGCCAGCAGCTCCGGATCGACTAGCGGGAGTGGGGCTGGGGCCAACGTCCTGACTTTC. It translates to CASSSGSTSGSGAGANVLTF.